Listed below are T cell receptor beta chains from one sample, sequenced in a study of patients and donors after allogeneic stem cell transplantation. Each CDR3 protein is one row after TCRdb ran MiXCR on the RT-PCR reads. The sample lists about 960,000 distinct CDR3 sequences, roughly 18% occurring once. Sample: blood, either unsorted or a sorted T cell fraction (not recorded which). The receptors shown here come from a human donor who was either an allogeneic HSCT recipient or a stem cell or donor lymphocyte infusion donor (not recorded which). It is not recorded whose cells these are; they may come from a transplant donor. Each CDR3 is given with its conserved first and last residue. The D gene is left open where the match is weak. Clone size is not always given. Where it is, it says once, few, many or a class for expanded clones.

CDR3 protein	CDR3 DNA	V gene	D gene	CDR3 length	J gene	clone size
CSVGMGTSGRSTYEQYF	TGCAGCGTCGGAATGGGGACTAGCGGGAGGTCCACCTACGAGCAGTACTTC	TRBV29-1	TRBD2	17	TRBJ2-7	many
CASSPGPGTQYRYTF	TGTGCCAGCAGCCCGGGTCCGGGGACCCAGTATCGCTACACCTTC	TRBV11-2	-	15	TRBJ1-2	-
CASSKKGNYGYTF	TGTGCCAGCAGCAAAAAGGGGAACTATGGCTACACCTTC	TRBV21-1	-	13	TRBJ1-2	-
CASSPGTRRDYEQYF	TGTGCCAGCAGTCCAGGAACAAGACGGGACTACGAGCAGTACTTC	TRBV27	-	15	TRBJ2-7	-
CASSLAVTRISGNTIYF	TGTGCCAGCAGCTTAGCGGTTACGCGTATCTCTGGAAACACCATATATTTT	TRBV7-8	-	17	TRBJ1-3	few
CASSLEGQVNEKLFF	TGTGCCAGCAGCTTAGAGGGACAGGTTAATGAAAAACTGTTTTTT	TRBV7-9	TRBD1	15	TRBJ1-4	many
CASSFGRSSLSDEQFF	TGTGCCAGCAGCTTTGGGCGCAGCTCCCTAAGTGATGAGCAGTTCTTC	TRBV7-9	-	16	TRBJ2-1	few
CATSDSPGQGVGDTQYF	TGTGCCACCAGTGATTCTCCGGGACAGGGGGTCGGAGATACGCAGTATTTT	TRBV24-1	TRBD1	17	TRBJ2-3	-
CASSIGGQGGYTF	TGTGCCAGTAGTATCGGAGGCCAGGGTGGCTACACCTTC	TRBV19	-	13	TRBJ1-2	-
CAINPGIWPLIPNEQFF	TGTGCCATCAACCCAGGTATATGGCCTCTTATCCCCAATGAGCAGTTCTTC	TRBV10-3	-	17	TRBJ2-1	few
CASSTEGGYTF	TGTGCCAGCAGCACGGAGGGCGGCTACACCTTC	TRBV12-3/TRBV12-4	-	11	TRBJ1-2	many
CSARDRRSSYNEQFF	TGCAGTGCTAGAGATAGGAGGAGTTCGTACAATGAGCAGTTCTTC	TRBV20-1	-	15	TRBJ2-1	many
CASSLNSGSYNEQFF	TGTGCCAGCAGCTTAAATAGCGGATCCTACAATGAGCAGTTCTTC	TRBV11-2	-	15	TRBJ2-1	-
CASSVQNSPLHF	TGTGCCAGCAGCGTACAGAATTCACCCCTCCACTTT	TRBV9	-	12	TRBJ1-6	many
CASSHHEGQGNYGYTF	TGTGCCAGCAGCCATCACGAGGGACAGGGTAACTATGGCTACACCTTC	TRBV4-2	TRBD1	16	TRBJ1-2	few
CSAGTGLNEKLFF	TGCAGTGCCGGGACAGGGTTAAACGAAAAACTGTTTTTT	TRBV20-1	TRBD1	13	TRBJ1-4	many
CASSEGIRLTDTQYF	TGTGCCAGCAGTGAAGGTATACGGCTCACAGATACGCAGTATTTT	TRBV6-1	-	15	TRBJ2-3	few
CATGEGEANQPQHF	TGTGCCACAGGCGAGGGTGAGGCCAATCAGCCCCAGCATTTT	TRBV6-1	-	14	TRBJ1-5	many
CASSVRENQPQHF	TGTGCCAGTAGTGTCCGGGAAAATCAGCCCCAGCATTTT	TRBV19	-	13	TRBJ1-5	few
CASSLVAGTETQYF	TGTGCCAGCAGTTTGGTAGCGGGTACGGAGACCCAGTACTTC	TRBV27	TRBD2	14	TRBJ2-5	many
CASSKGRIQGDTDTQYF	TGTGCCAGCAGCAAAGGACGGATTCAGGGAGACACAGATACGCAGTATTTT	TRBV21-1	-	17	TRBJ2-3	-
CASSARTVAKNIQYF	TGTGCCAGCAGCGCTCGGACAGTAGCCAAAAACATTCAGTACTTC	TRBV12-3/TRBV12-4	-	15	TRBJ2-4	-
CASSWSGWSYEQYF	TGCGCCAGCAGCTGGAGCGGGTGGTCCTACGAGCAGTACTTC	TRBV5-1	-	14	TRBJ2-7	-
CSVVRQAQRVNEQFF	TGCAGCGTTGTCCGCCAGGCCCAGAGAGTAAATGAGCAGTTCTTC	TRBV29-1	-	15	TRBJ2-1	-
CASSILLAGENYNEQFF	TGTGCCAGCAGCATCCTCTTAGCGGGGGAAAACTACAATGAGCAGTTCTTC	TRBV7-2	TRBD2	17	TRBJ2-1	few
CASTSRDTGELFF	TGTGCCAGTACCTCCCGAGACACCGGGGAGCTGTTTTTT	TRBV19	-	13	TRBJ2-2	-
CASSKEGTAKETQYF	TGCGCCAGCAGCAAGGAGGGGACAGCAAAAGAGACCCAGTACTTC	TRBV5-1	-	15	TRBJ2-5	few
CASSYSVRGRNTEAFF	TGTGCCAGCAGTTACTCGGTCAGGGGGCGGAACACTGAAGCTTTCTTT	TRBV6-2/TRBV6-3	TRBD1	16	TRBJ1-1	-
CASSEASRRGMNTEAFF	TGTGCCAGCAGTGAAGCGAGCCGACGGGGCATGAACACTGAAGCTTTCTTT	TRBV2	-	17	TRBJ1-1	few
CASSYTPGQADEQFF	TGTGCCAGCAGCTATACTCCGGGCCAGGCGGATGAGCAGTTCTTC	TRBV7-9	-	15	TRBJ2-1	-
CSAREERSSYNEQFF	TGCAGTGCTAGAGAGGAGCGGAGCTCCTACAATGAGCAGTTCTTC	TRBV20-1	-	15	TRBJ2-1	few
CSVKMIDEQFF	TGCAGCGTTAAAATGATTGATGAGCAGTTCTTC	TRBV29-1	-	11	TRBJ2-1	few
CASSLTGSNQPQHF	TGTGCCAGCAGTTTGACAGGGAGCAATCAGCCCCAGCATTTT	TRBV5-1	TRBD1	14	TRBJ1-5	many
CSALTGGWRSNQPQHF	TGCAGTGCTCTTACAGGGGGCTGGAGAAGCAATCAGCCCCAGCATTTT	TRBV20-1	TRBD1	16	TRBJ1-5	-
CASSLSSGGRYNEQFF	TGTGCCAGCTCACTTTCCAGCGGGGGGAGGTACAATGAGCAGTTCTTC	TRBV18	TRBD2	16	TRBJ2-1	-
CATLGGPSFEQYF	TGTGCCACCCTCGGGGGGCCCTCCTTCGAGCAGTACTTC	TRBV6-6	-	13	TRBJ2-7	-
CSAPIPGASHYGYTF	TGCAGTGCTCCGATCCCAGGGGCGTCCCACTATGGCTACACCTTC	TRBV20-1	-	15	TRBJ1-2	-